A selection of T cell receptor beta chains follows, all from one sample in a study of shared clonotypes between healthy human individuals. Method: immunoSEQ multiplex PCR; TCRdb's copy keeps in-frame clones and lacks some. The repertoire holds 2 million to 2.5 million clones, with 95% as singletons. The sequencing sample was made of naive CD4+ T cells sorted from blood. These receptors were taken from a man aged 18 to 30 in good health. CDR3s include the opening cysteine and the closing phenylalanine or tryptophan. A D gene is named only where the DNA matches it firmly. A row's size may be missing; if present it is once, few, many or a size class.

V,J,size,D,DNA,CDR3
TRBV15,TRBJ2-5,few,TRBD2,TGTGCCACCAGCAGAGGTTTCCTAGCGGGGAGAGAGACCCAGTACTTC,CATSRGFLAGRETQYF
TRBV5-1,TRBJ1-4,-,-,TGCGCCAGCAGCTCCTTGACGGGATCTAATGAAAAACTGTTTTTT,CASSSLTGSNEKLFF
TRBV28,TRBJ1-5,-,TRBD1,TGTGCCAGCAGCCCCTTCCGGGACAGGGGAAATCAGCCCCAGCATTTT,CASSPFRDRGNQPQHF
TRBV5-4,TRBJ2-5,-,-,TGTGCCAGCAGCTTCCAGGGGGGGACTGTTGAGACCCAGTACTTC,CASSFQGGTVETQYF
TRBV30,TRBJ2-5,-,-,TGTGCCTGGGCCGGGAACCAAGAGACCCAGTACTTC,CAWAGNQETQYF
TRBV7-2,TRBJ2-1,-,TRBD2,TGTGCCAGCAGCCACGAAGGACTAGCGGGCCATAGGGGTGAGCAGTTCTTC,CASSHEGLAGHRGEQFF
TRBV10-3,TRBJ2-5,-,TRBD2,TGTGCCATCAGCAGCGGGAACAAAGAGACCCAGTACTTC,CAISSGNKETQYF
TRBV5-1,TRBJ1-2,-,-,TGCGCCAGCAGCATGCCGGGACCGAGCCCTTATGGCTACACCTTC,CASSMPGPSPYGYTF
TRBV27,TRBJ2-1,-,TRBD2,TGTGCCAGCAGCATCCTAGCGGGCAATGAGCAGTTCTTC,CASSILAGNEQFF
TRBV18,TRBJ2-2,-,-,TGTGCCAGCTCACCACGGGAAGAAAGGAACACCGGGGAGCTGTTTTTT,CASSPREERNTGELFF
TRBV7-2,TRBJ2-3,once,TRBD2,TGTGCCAGCAGCTCCTTCCCCGAGCGGGGAGCCACAGATACGCAGTATTTT,CASSSFPERGATDTQYF
TRBV7-7,TRBJ2-7,-,-,TGTGCTAGCAGCTTAGGAACCACAGGATACGAGCAGTACTTC,CASSLGTTGYEQYF
TRBV4-3,TRBJ2-2,-,TRBD1,TGCGCCAGCAGCCAAGGAGGACAGGGTTCTACCACCGGGGAGCTGTTTTTT,CASSQGGQGSTTGELFF
TRBV5-8,TRBJ2-7,-,-,TGTGCCAGCAGCTTGGGTTCAGTAGCCTACGAGCAGTACTTC,CASSLGSVAYEQYF
TRBV6-5,TRBJ1-4,-,TRBD1,TGTGCCAGTCCCGGGACAGGAAAACTGTTTTTT,CASPGTGKLFF
TRBV18,TRBJ2-7,-,-,TGTGCCAGCTCACTCCCGACTAGCTCCTACGAGCAGTACTTC,CASSLPTSSYEQYF